Presented here are 2 T cell receptor beta chains from one specimen sequenced in a study of T cell responses to AZD1222 COVID-19 vaccine. The protocol was immunoSEQ multiplex PCR, while the TCRdb copy is restricted to in-frame clones and leaves out a portion. Among more than 80,000 clones, about 90% were seen once, and the ten largest hold 5% to 6%. The sample was peripheral blood, taken on day 0 of AZD1222 vaccination. These receptors were taken from an adult in good health.

The chain has TRBV5-1 and TRBJ2-1; D gene ambiguous. Germline V gene sequence: CDR1 SGHRS, CDR2 YFSETQ. Trimming took off 0 bases at V and 10 bases at J, with 11 bases between the two ends. This CDR3 is 13 amino acids long. The CDR3 protein is CASSLGPLREQFF. The CDR3 bases are TGCGCCAGCAGCTTGGGGCCCCTACGGGAGCAGTTCTTC.

The CDR3 loop reads CASSVDGQSGEQYF. Here the CDR3 DNA reads TGTGCCAGCAGCGTAGACGGGCAGTCGGGCGAGCAGTACTTC. The chain carries TRBV9 and TRBJ2-7, with no clear D. The germline V gene encodes CDR1 SGDLS and CDR2 YYNGEE. Trimming removed 0 bases at V and 6 bases at J, with 13 bases between. This CDR3 region has 14 residues.